These 3 T cell receptor beta chains originate from one sample sequenced in a study of CD8 T cells in ankylosing spondylitis. No antigen is known for these receptors. Points from the study as a whole: Blood of patients with ankylosing spondylitis appeared to be characterized by a TCR beta motif of several highly homologous variants.

Each CDR3 protein is one row after TCRdb ran MiXCR on the 5' RACE reads. The table shows some 840,000 distinct CDR3 sequences, with approximately 12% occurring only once. Sequencing used blood, either unsorted or a sorted T cell fraction (not recorded which). The receptors come from a male donor with ankylosing spondylitis.

The V gene is TRBV18, the J gene TRBJ2-5; 7 bases fit TRBD1. The germline gives CDR1 KGHSH, CDR2 LQKENI. Unmatched junction bases numbered 5, after V lost 3 bases and J lost 4 bases. The CDR3 covers 14 residues. This chain's CDR3 is CASSPTGFGETQYF. The CDR3 coding sequence is TGTGCCAGCTCACCGACAGGGTTCGGAGAGACCCAGTACTTC.

The gene calls are TRBV5-4 and TRBJ2-5; 9 bases agree with TRBD1. CDR1 and CDR2 (germline): SGHNT, YYREEE (reference sequence). The CDR3 is made up of 16 amino acids. V trimming: 4 bases; J trimming: 2 bases; junction bases outside the gene matches: 9. CDR3 loop: CASSPGGQGLQETQYF. Written as DNA, the CDR3 is TGTGCCAGCAGCCCGGGGGGACAGGGCTTACAAGAGACCCAGTACTTC.

J is TRBJ2-7 and V is TRBV10-3; 7 positions match TRBD1. Germline V CDR1 and CDR2: ENHRY, SYGVKD. The V gene end was trimmed by 0 bases and the J gene end by 5 bases; junction bases not matched to a gene: 4. The CDR3 totals 14 residues. The CDR3 DNA sequence: TGTGCCATCAGTGAGTCTTTAGGGGGCAACGAGCAGTACTTC. Its protein product is CAISESLGGNEQYF.